This TCR beta chain was sequenced for a study of blood T cell repertoires in COVID-19 (dated by TCRdb to about 2020). Broadly, across the study: Samples covering the acute and convalescent phases of COVID-19 were provided by collaborators in the United States, Italy and Spain. The material from the prospective study consisted of cDNA or gDNA derived from T cells, B-cell-depleted T cells, or PBMCs. Subjects who had been exposed to COVID-19, were actively infected with it, or had recovered from it provided the deeply sampled blood TCRbeta repertoires that made up the dataset. The repertoires were released in a freely available public database meant as a resource for research on the immune response to SARS-CoV-2. Samples were obtained from the ongoing ImmuneRACE study (first 160 participants) and from about 1,300 subjects provided by 6 global collaborators. A de-identified subject ID, COVID-19 status, age in years and sex were almost always included in the sample metadata. HLA class I and class II types, where available, came from metadata supplied by the sample provider rather than from assay-based typing. Points the paper makes about the study in general: How much clinical and demographic metadata was included differed by source and by participant, and the metadata was provided uncurated.

In the prospective study, participants were roughly 18 to 95 years old, resided in fewer than 25 geographic areas of the United States, and were enrolled through a virtual design. In the prospective study, cohorts were assigned on the basis of participant-reported clinical history obtained from a screening survey and a study questionnaire. ImmuneRACE Cohort 3 recovered participants were defined by two consecutive negative NP/OP PCR tests, healthcare professional clearance, or symptom resolution. Mobile phlebotomists in the prospective study collected whole blood, serum and a nasopharyngeal or oropharyngeal swab from every participant. Additional blood draws and questionnaires over a 2-month period could optionally be provided by prospective study participants. Prospective study blood samples were shipped either frozen or at room temperature before DNA extraction. Notes on this clone: Its recognized antigen is unknown. No quality values exist for individual bases; no much larger clone is one base distant.

The immunoSEQ Assay, a bias-controlled multiplex PCR, was used to amplify TCRbeta CDR3 regions from genomic DNA. The paper's data handling went like this. Nucleated cell counts per sample were estimated from amplification of reference gene primers within the assay. Sequence reads were collapsed and filtered to measure the absolute abundance of every unique TCRbeta CDR3 rearrangement. For each sample, productive Simpson clonality was calculated as the square root of Simpson's diversity index across productive rearrangements. TCRdb's version of the immuneACCESS table is confined to in-frame rearrangements and falls short of the full clone set. An unresolved V gene accounts for under half of the shortfall where checked; the remainder is of unknown origin. The DNA was the basis for D and trimming; V, J and clone size are from that table. This sample holds a few hundred thousand clones; 85% were observed only once. Approximately 19% of the sample comes from the top ten.

The receptor's source is a man aged 40-49 years who had recovered from COVID-19. The source material was PBMCs or T cells enriched from blood (not recorded which).

The nucleotide sequence is TGTGCCAGCAGTGAGAGAGGGACAGGTGCTCAGCCCCAGCATTTT. It codes for CASSERGTGAQPQHF. This chain joins TRBV2 to TRBJ1-5; 8 bases in the middle match TRBD1. The germline V gene sets CDR1 to SNHLY and CDR2 to FYNNEI. The CDR3 numbers 15 residues from cysteine through phenylalanine. The only DNA kept is the CDR3, 45 bases in frame from the first base. V has 3 bases trimmed and J has 6 bases trimmed; junction bases matching no gene number 7.